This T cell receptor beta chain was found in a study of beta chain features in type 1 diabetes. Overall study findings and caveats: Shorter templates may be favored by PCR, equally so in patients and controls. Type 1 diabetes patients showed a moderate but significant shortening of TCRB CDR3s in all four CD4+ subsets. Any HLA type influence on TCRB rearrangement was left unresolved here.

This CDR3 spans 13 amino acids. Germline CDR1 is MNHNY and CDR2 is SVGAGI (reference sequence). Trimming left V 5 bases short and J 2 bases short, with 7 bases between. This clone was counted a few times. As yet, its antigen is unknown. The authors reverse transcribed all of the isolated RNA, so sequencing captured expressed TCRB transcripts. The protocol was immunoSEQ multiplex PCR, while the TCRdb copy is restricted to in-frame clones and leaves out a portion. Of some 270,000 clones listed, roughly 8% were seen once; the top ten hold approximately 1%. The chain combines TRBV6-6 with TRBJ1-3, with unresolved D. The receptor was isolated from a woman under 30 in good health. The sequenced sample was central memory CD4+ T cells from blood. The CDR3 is CASSQSAGNTIYF. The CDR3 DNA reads TGTGCCAGCAGTCAATCGGCTGGAAACACCATATATTTT.